Listed below are T cell receptor beta chains from one sample, sequenced in a study of blood T cell repertoires in COVID-19. Profiled with immunoSEQ multiplex PCR; TCRdb holds only in-frame clones, not every one. The sample records 200,000 to 250,000 clones, approximately 90% being singletons. Input material: PBMCs or T cells enriched from blood (not recorded which). These TCRs come from a man aged 50 to 60 who had been exposed to COVID-19. Each CDR3 is given without its conserved first and last residue. The D gene is left open where the match is weak.

CDR3 length: 12; V gene: TRBV5-1; D gene: TRBD1; J gene: TRBJ1-4; CDR3 protein: ASGQGAANEKLF
CDR3 length: 13; V gene: TRBV18; D gene: TRBD1; J gene: TRBJ1-5; CDR3 protein: ASSPFTGDNQPQH
CDR3 length: 13; V gene: TRBV7-6; D gene: TRBD1; J gene: TRBJ2-7; CDR3 protein: ASSLAGTGGYEQY
CDR3 length: 15; V gene: TRBV3-1/TRBV3-2; D gene: .; J gene: TRBJ2-1; CDR3 protein: ASSQDLGGYSYNEQF
CDR3 length: 15; V gene: TRBV4-1; D gene: TRBD2; J gene: TRBJ2-1; CDR3 protein: ASQRLAGPSSYNEQF
CDR3 length: 10; V gene: TRBV12-3/TRBV12-4; D gene: .; J gene: TRBJ1-1; CDR3 protein: ASSWRNTEAF
CDR3 length: 13; V gene: TRBV7-2; D gene: TRBD2; J gene: TRBJ2-1; CDR3 protein: ASSRPGLAGNEQF
CDR3 length: 13; V gene: TRBV4-1; D gene: .; J gene: TRBJ1-2; CDR3 protein: ASSAPTSANYGYT
CDR3 length: 13; V gene: TRBV2; D gene: TRBD1; J gene: TRBJ2-7; CDR3 protein: ASSPQTGGADEQY
CDR3 length: 11; V gene: TRBV7-3; D gene: TRBD1; J gene: TRBJ2-1; CDR3 protein: ASSKTGDNEQF
CDR3 length: 14; V gene: TRBV7-2; D gene: TRBD2; J gene: TRBJ2-4; CDR3 protein: ASSLAAGGPKNIQY
CDR3 length: 14; V gene: TRBV10-3; D gene: .; J gene: TRBJ2-3; CDR3 protein: AISERRTDITDTQY
CDR3 length: 14; V gene: TRBV24-1; D gene: .; J gene: TRBJ1-5; CDR3 protein: ATSDSGRSSNQPQH
CDR3 length: 12; V gene: TRBV5-1; D gene: TRBD1; J gene: TRBJ2-1; CDR3 protein: ASSLAYRGHEQF
CDR3 length: 11; V gene: TRBV28; D gene: TRBD1; J gene: TRBJ1-2; CDR3 protein: ASSPGGNYGYT
CDR3 length: 13; V gene: TRBV6-5; D gene: TRBD1; J gene: TRBJ1-1; CDR3 protein: ASNGGGVGLTEAF
CDR3 length: 13; V gene: TRBV27; D gene: .; J gene: TRBJ1-2; CDR3 protein: ASSEQGRTGYGYT
CDR3 length: 12; V gene: TRBV10-3; D gene: .; J gene: TRBJ1-2; CDR3 protein: AISGTTTNYGYT
CDR3 length: 12; V gene: TRBV11-2; D gene: .; J gene: TRBJ1-2; CDR3 protein: ASSLAGGGYGYT
CDR3 length: 16; V gene: TRBV5-1; D gene: .; J gene: TRBJ2-1; CDR3 protein: ASSFELQMYGTYNEQF
CDR3 length: 12; V gene: TRBV28; D gene: .; J gene: TRBJ1-2; CDR3 protein: ASSLYDRPYGYT
CDR3 length: 13; V gene: TRBV2; D gene: TRBD1; J gene: TRBJ2-2; CDR3 protein: ASLIRDRLTGELF
CDR3 length: 15; V gene: TRBV7-2; D gene: .; J gene: TRBJ1-2; CDR3 protein: ASRGGASKGLVYGYT
CDR3 length: 11; V gene: TRBV12-3/TRBV12-4; D gene: TRBD1; J gene: TRBJ2-1; CDR3 protein: ASQQGFYNEQF
CDR3 length: 11; V gene: TRBV25-1; D gene: .; J gene: TRBJ1-1; CDR3 protein: ASSGPGGTEAF
CDR3 length: 11; V gene: TRBV11-2; D gene: .; J gene: TRBJ2-7; CDR3 protein: ASRATVSYEQY
CDR3 length: 12; V gene: TRBV27; D gene: .; J gene: TRBJ2-3; CDR3 protein: ASSLVRLADTQY
CDR3 length: 13; V gene: TRBV11-2; D gene: TRBD2; J gene: TRBJ2-1; CDR3 protein: ASSLPGLAGVEQF
CDR3 length: 12; V gene: TRBV5-8; D gene: TRBD1; J gene: TRBJ1-4; CDR3 protein: ASSPDRGQAKLF
CDR3 length: 17; V gene: TRBV28; D gene: .; J gene: TRBJ1-4; CDR3 protein: ASSLSPLSGASTNEKLF
CDR3 length: 14; V gene: TRBV11-3; D gene: .; J gene: TRBJ2-2; CDR3 protein: ASSPGGVENTGELF
CDR3 length: 13; V gene: TRBV7-9; D gene: .; J gene: TRBJ1-2; CDR3 protein: ASTNNAGQGYGYT
CDR3 length: 12; V gene: TRBV5-1; D gene: .; J gene: TRBJ2-4; CDR3 protein: ASSSDRAKNIQY
CDR3 length: 12; V gene: TRBV6-5; D gene: TRBD1; J gene: TRBJ1-3; CDR3 protein: ASVWTGRGNTIY
CDR3 length: 13; V gene: TRBV5-1; D gene: .; J gene: TRBJ1-1; CDR3 protein: ASSLEGRGNTEAF
CDR3 length: 13; V gene: TRBV9; D gene: TRBD2; J gene: TRBJ2-1; CDR3 protein: ASGQRGDRYNEQF
CDR3 length: 11; V gene: TRBV18; D gene: .; J gene: TRBJ2-7; CDR3 protein: ASSPTSSYEQY
CDR3 length: 11; V gene: TRBV11-3; D gene: .; J gene: TRBJ1-3; CDR3 protein: ASSSGGGNTIY
CDR3 length: 13; V gene: TRBV4-1; D gene: .; J gene: TRBJ1-2; CDR3 protein: ASSQASGRINGYT
CDR3 length: 13; V gene: TRBV25-1; D gene: TRBD1; J gene: TRBJ1-1; CDR3 protein: ASSPEYRGDTEAF
CDR3 length: 13; V gene: TRBV5-1; D gene: .; J gene: TRBJ1-1; CDR3 protein: ASSPGQLLNTEAF
CDR3 length: 12; V gene: TRBV2; D gene: .; J gene: TRBJ1-1; CDR3 protein: ASSSQGIGTEAF
CDR3 length: 16; V gene: TRBV5-1; D gene: .; J gene: TRBJ2-2; CDR3 protein: ASSLGLQRGISTGELF
CDR3 length: 10; V gene: TRBV29-1; D gene: .; J gene: TRBJ2-1; CDR3 protein: SVEDRADEQF
CDR3 length: 12; V gene: TRBV5-1; D gene: TRBD1; J gene: TRBJ1-1; CDR3 protein: ASSLRTGDTEAF
CDR3 length: 13; V gene: TRBV2; D gene: TRBD2; J gene: TRBJ2-1; CDR3 protein: ASRGTSGAYNEQF
CDR3 length: 13; V gene: TRBV5-1; D gene: .; J gene: TRBJ2-5; CDR3 protein: ASSWNRVSQETQY
CDR3 length: 11; V gene: TRBV30; D gene: .; J gene: TRBJ1-6; CDR3 protein: AWERTVNSPLH
CDR3 length: 12; V gene: TRBV19; D gene: .; J gene: TRBJ1-4; CDR3 protein: ASSRQTTNEKLF
CDR3 length: 12; V gene: TRBV28; D gene: .; J gene: TRBJ1-2; CDR3 protein: ASSPEERYYGYT
CDR3 length: 12; V gene: TRBV6-5; D gene: TRBD1; J gene: TRBJ1-6; CDR3 protein: ASTGGQVRSPLH
CDR3 length: 12; V gene: TRBV18; D gene: TRBD1; J gene: TRBJ1-1; CDR3 protein: ASSPLTGGTEAF
CDR3 length: 12; V gene: TRBV19; D gene: .; J gene: TRBJ1-4; CDR3 protein: ASSSQGKNEKLF
CDR3 length: 11; V gene: TRBV30; D gene: TRBD1; J gene: TRBJ2-7; CDR3 protein: AWSAQGAHEQY